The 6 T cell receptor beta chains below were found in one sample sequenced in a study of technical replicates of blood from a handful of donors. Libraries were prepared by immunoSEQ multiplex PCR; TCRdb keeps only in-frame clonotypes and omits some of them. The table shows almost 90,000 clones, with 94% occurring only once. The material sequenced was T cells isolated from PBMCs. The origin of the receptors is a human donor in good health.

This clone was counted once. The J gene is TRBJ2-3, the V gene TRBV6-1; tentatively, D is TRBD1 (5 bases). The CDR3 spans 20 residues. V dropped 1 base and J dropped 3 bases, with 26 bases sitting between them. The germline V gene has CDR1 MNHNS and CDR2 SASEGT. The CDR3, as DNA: TGTGCCAGCAGTGAAGAAGGGGCGTTAGGACACCCTACCAGTACAGATACGCAGTATTTT. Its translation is CASSEEGALGHPTSTDTQYF.

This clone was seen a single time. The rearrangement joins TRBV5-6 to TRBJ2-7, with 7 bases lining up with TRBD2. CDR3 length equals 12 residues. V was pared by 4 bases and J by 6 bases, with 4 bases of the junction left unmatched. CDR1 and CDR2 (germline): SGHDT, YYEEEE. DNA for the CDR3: TGTGCCAGCAGCGCGGGGGTGTTCGAGCAGTACTTC. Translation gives CASSAGVFEQYF. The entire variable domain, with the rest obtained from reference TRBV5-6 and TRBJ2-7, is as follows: DAGVTQSPTHLIKTRGQQVTLRCSPKSGHDTVSWYQQALGQGPQFIFQYYEEEERQRGNFPDRFSGHQFPNYSSELNVNALLLGDSALYLCASSAGVFEQYFGPGTRLTVT.

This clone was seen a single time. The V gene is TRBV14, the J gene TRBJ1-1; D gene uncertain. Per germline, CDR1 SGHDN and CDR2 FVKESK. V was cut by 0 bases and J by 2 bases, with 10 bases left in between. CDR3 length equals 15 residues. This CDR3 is CASSQDLTTNTEAFF. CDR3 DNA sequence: TGTGCCAGCAGCCAAGATCTGACAACTAACACTGAAGCTTTCTTT.

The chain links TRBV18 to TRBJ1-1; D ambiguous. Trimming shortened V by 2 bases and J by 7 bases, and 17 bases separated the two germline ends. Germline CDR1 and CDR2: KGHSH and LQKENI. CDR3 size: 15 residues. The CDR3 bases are TGTGCCAGCTCACCAAACGACGGGAGAGGTGTTGAAGCTTTCTTT. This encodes CASSPNDGRGVEAFF. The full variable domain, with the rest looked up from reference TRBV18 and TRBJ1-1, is NAGVMQNPRHLVRRRGQEARLRCSPMKGHSHVYWYRQLPEEGLKFMVYLQKENIIDESGMPKERFSAEFPKEGPSILRIQQVVRGDSAAYFCASSPNDGRGVEAFFGQGTRLTVV.

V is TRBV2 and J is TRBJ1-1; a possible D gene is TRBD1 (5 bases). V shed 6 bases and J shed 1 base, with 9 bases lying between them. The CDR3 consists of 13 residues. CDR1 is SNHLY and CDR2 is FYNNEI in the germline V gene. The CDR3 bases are TGTGCCAGCAGCGTCCAGGGGAACACTGAAGCTTTCTTT. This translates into CASSVQGNTEAFF.

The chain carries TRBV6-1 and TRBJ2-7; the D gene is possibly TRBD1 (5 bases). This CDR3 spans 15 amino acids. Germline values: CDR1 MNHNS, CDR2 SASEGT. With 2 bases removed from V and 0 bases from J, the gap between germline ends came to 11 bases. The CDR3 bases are TGTGCCAGCAGTGAACAAGGGGCGAGCTCCTACGAGCAGTACTTC. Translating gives CASSEQGASSYEQYF.